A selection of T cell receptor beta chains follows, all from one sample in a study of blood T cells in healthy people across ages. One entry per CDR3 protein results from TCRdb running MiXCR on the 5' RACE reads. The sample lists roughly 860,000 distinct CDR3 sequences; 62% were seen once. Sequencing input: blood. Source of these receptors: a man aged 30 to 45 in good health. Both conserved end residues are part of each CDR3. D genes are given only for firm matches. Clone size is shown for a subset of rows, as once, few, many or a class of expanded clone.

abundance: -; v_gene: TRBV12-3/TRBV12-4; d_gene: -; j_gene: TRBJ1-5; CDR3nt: TGTGCCAGCAGTTTTACAGAAGATCAGCCCCAGCATTTT; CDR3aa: CASSFTEDQPQHF
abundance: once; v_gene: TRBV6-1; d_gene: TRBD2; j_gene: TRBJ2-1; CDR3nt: TGTGCCAGCCTTGAAGGACTAGCGGTGATTTACAATGAGCAGTTCTTC; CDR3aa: CASLEGLAVIYNEQFF
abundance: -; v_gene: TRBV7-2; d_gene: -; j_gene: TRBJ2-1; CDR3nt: TGTGCCAGCAGCCCGCGGGGTCGATACAATGAGCAGTTCTTC; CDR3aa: CASSPRGRYNEQFF
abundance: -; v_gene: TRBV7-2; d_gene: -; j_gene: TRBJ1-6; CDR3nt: TGTGCCAGCAGAAGGGCAGGGCATAATTCACCCCTCCACTTT; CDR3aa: CASRRAGHNSPLHF
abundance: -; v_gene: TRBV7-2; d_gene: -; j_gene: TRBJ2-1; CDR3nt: TGTGCCAGCAGCCCCGCCCGCAGGGCAATGTCCTACAATGAGCAGTTCTTC; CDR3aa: CASSPARRAMSYNEQFF
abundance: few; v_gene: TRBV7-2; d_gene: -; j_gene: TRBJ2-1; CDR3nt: TGTGCCAGCAGCTCGGATGGGGCGGGCTACAATGAGCAGTTCTTC; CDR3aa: CASSSDGAGYNEQFF
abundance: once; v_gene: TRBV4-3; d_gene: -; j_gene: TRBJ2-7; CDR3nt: TGCGCCAGCAGCCAAGCAGCCGACTTCGAGCAGTACTTC; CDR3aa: CASSQAADFEQYF
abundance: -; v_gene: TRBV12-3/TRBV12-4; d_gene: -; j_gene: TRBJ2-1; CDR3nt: TGTGCCAGCAGTTTCTCAGGGGGGGGGCAGTTCTTC; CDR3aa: CASSFSGGGQFF
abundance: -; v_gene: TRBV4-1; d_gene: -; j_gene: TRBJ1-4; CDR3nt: TGCGCCAGCAGCCCCGGGGCCCCAACTAATGAAAAACTGTTTTTT; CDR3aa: CASSPGAPTNEKLFF
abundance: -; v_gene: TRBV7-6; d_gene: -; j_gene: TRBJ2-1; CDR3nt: TGTGCCAGCAGCCCTTCCGGGGGGCTCTACAATGAGCAGTTCTTC; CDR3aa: CASSPSGGLYNEQFF
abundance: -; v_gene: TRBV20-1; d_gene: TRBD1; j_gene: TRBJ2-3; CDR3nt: TGCAGTGCTAGTCGGGACAGGGACACAGATACGCAGTATTTT; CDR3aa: CSASRDRDTDTQYF
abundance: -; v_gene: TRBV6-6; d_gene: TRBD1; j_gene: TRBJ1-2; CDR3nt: TGTGCCAGCAGGATTCCCGGGACAGGTCTATATGGCTACACCTTC; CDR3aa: CASRIPGTGLYGYTF
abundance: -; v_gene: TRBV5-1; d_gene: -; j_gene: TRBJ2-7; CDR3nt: TGCGCCAGCAGCTTGGAGGGTGGTAACGAGCAGTACTTC; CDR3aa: CASSLEGGNEQYF
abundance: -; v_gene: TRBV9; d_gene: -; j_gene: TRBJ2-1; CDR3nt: TGTGCCAGCAGCGTAGACCCCGGGGGCCCCTACAATGAGCAGTTCTTC; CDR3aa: CASSVDPGGPYNEQFF
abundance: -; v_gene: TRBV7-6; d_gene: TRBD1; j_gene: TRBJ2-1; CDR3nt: TGTGCCAGCAGCAACAGTAGGACAGGGGTGAAAAATGAGCAGTTCTTC; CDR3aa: CASSNSRTGVKNEQFF
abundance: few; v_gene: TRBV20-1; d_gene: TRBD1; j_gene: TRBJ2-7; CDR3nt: TGCAGTGCTTACCCGGGACAGGGGGTTTACGAGCAGTACTTC; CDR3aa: CSAYPGQGVYEQYF
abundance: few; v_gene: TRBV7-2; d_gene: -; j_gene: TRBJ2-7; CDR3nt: TGTGCCAGCAGCTTAGACAAACCTTACGAGCAGTACTTC; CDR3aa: CASSLDKPYEQYF
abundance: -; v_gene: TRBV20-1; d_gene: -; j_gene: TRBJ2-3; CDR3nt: TGCAGTGCTGATGAGTGGAGCGAAGATACGCAGTATTTT; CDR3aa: CSADEWSEDTQYF
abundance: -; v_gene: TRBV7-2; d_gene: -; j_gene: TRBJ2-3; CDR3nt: TGTGCCAGCAGCCCAGGGAGTAATACGCAGTATTTT; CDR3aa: CASSPGSNTQYF
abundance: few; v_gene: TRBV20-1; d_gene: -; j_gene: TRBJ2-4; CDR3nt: TGCAGTGCTAGAGGGGAAAGGGCCCATGAGCAGTACTTC; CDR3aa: CSARGERAHEQYF
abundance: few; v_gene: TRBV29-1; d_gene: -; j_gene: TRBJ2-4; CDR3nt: TGCAGCGTTTTACAGGGTGGGGACATTCAGTACTTC; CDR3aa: CSVLQGGDIQYF
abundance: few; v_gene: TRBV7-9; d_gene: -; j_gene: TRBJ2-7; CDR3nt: TGTGCCAGCAGCTTAGCTAGAGGACGGACTACCTACGAGCAGTACTTC; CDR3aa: CASSLARGRTTYEQYF
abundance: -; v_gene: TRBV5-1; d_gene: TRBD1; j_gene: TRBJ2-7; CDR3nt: TGCGCCAGCAGTTCCGGGACAGTCGGCTACGAGCAGTACTTC; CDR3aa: CASSSGTVGYEQYF
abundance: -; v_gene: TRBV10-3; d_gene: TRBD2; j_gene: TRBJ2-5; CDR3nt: TGTGCCATTAGAGTATCCGGGACTAGCTCAGAGACCCAGTACTTC; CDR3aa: CAIRVSGTSSETQYF
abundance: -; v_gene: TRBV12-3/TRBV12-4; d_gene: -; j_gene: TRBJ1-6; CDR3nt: TGTGCCAGCAGTCCCCTCCTTACAGGGACGGGAAATTCACCCCTCCACTTT; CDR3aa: CASSPLLTGTGNSPLHF
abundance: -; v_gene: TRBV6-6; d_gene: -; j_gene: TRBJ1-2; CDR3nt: TGTGCCAGCGAAGGACAAAAGGGGAGCTATGGCTACACCTTC; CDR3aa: CASEGQKGSYGYTF
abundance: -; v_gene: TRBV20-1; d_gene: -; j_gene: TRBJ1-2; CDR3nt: TGCAGGTCTCTCGCAGGCAGGGCTAACTATGGCTACACCTTC; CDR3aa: CRSLAGRANYGYTF
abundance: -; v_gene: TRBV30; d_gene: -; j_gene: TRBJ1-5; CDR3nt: TGTGCCTGGAGTGTAAGAGACAATCAGCCCCAGCATTTT; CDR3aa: CAWSVRDNQPQHF
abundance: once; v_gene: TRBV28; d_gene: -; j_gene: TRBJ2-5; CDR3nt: TGTGCCAGCAGTCCAACCCTCAGGGACCGGGAGACCCAGTACTTC; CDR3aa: CASSPTLRDRETQYF
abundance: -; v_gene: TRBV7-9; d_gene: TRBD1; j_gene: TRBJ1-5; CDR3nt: TGTGCCAGCAGCTTAATGGGACAGGGGACCGACAATCAGCCCCAGCATTTT; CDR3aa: CASSLMGQGTDNQPQHF
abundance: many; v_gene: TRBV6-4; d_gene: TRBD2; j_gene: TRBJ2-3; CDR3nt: TGTGCCAGCAGCCGAACTAGCGGCACAGATACGCAGTATTTT; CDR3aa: CASSRTSGTDTQYF
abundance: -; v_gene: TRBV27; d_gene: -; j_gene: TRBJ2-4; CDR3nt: TGTGCCAGCAGTCTCCTCGGGGCAGGGCTTAACAAAAACATTCAGTACTTC; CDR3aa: CASSLLGAGLNKNIQYF
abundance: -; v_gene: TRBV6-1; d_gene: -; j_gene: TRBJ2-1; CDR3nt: TGTGCCAGCAGGCCTCCTGGGTCCTACAATGAGCAGTTCTTC; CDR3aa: CASRPPGSYNEQFF
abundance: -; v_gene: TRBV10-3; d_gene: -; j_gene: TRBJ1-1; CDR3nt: TGTGCCATCAGCTTAACAGGTTCCACTGAAGCTTTCTTT; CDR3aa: CAISLTGSTEAFF
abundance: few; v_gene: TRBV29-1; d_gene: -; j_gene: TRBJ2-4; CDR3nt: TGCAGCGTTTTTGGCAGGGAGGCCAAAAACATTCAGTACTTC; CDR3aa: CSVFGREAKNIQYF
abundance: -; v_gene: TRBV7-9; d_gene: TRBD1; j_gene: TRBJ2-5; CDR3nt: TGTGCCAGCAGCTTAGGGAAGGGGGCGATTGAGACCCAGTACTTC; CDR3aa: CASSLGKGAIETQYF
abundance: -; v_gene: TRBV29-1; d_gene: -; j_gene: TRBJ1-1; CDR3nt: TGCAGCGTTGAAACCGGGAAGGGGAACACTGAAGCTTTCTTT; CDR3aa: CSVETGKGNTEAFF
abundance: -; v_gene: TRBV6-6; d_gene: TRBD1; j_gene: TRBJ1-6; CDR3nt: TGTGCCAGCAGGCCTGACAGGGCACCCCTCCACTTT; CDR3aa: CASRPDRAPLHF
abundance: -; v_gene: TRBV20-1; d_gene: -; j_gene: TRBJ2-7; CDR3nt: TGCAGTGCTCCCCGGGATTTCTACGAGCAGTACTTC; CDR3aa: CSAPRDFYEQYF
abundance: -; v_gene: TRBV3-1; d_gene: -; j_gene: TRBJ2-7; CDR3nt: TGTGCCAGCAGCCAAGAGAAGATTTACGAGCAGTACTTC; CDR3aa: CASSQEKIYEQYF
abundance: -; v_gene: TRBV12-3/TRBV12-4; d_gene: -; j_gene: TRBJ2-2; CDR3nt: TGTGCCAGCAGTGTAACCAAGGCGGGGACCGGGGAGCTGTTTTTT; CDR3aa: CASSVTKAGTGELFF
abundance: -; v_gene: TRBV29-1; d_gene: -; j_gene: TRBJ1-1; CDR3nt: TGCAGCGCTGTCCTCCAGAGAGGGAACACTGAAGCTTTCTTT; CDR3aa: CSAVLQRGNTEAFF
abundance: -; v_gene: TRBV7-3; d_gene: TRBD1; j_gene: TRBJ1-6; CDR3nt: TGTGCCAGCAGCACCGGGACAGTGGGATCACCCCTCCACTTT; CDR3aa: CASSTGTVGSPLHF
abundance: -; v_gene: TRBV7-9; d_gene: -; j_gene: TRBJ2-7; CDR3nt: TGTGCCAGCAGCTCCGGACGGGCTAGCGAGCAGTACTTC; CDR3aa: CASSSGRASEQYF
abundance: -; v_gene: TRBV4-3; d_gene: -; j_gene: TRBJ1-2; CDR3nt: TGCGCCAGCAGCCAAGTCGGGGGGCGAAATGACTACACCTTC; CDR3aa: CASSQVGGRNDYTF
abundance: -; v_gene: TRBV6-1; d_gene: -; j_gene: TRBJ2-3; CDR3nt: TGTGCCAGCAGTGAAGCCCCCCCCGGGAAAGGCACAGATACGCAGTATTTT; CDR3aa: CASSEAPPGKGTDTQYF
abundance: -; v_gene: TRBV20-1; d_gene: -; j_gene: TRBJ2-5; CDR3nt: TGCAGTGCTAGTCCCCCCGGCGGGGTGGCGGAAGAGACCCAGTACTTC; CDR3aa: CSASPPGGVAEETQYF
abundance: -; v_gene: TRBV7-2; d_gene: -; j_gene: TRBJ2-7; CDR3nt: TGTGCCAGCAGCTCCCAGGTGGGGGACGAGCAGTACTTC; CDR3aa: CASSSQVGDEQYF
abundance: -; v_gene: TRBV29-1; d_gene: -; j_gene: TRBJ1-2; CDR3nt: TGCAGCGTTGTGTTGAACTATGGCTACACCTTC; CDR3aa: CSVVLNYGYTF
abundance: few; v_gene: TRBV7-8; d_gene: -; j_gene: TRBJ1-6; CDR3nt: TGTGCCAGCAGCCCCCTGGGGATACGTTCACCCCTCCACTTT; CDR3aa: CASSPLGIRSPLHF
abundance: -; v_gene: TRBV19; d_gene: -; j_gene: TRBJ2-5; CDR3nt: TGTGCCAGTAGCGGCCTGAGGGAGACCCAGTACTTC; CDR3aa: CASSGLRETQYF
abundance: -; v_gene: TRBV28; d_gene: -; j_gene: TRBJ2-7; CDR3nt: TGTGCCATCTCCCACTGGGATGACAGTGCTGACGAGCAGTACTTC; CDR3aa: CAISHWDDSADEQYF
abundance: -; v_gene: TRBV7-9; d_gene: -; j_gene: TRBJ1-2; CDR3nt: TGTGCCAGCAGCCGCCCTACAGGAACTAACTATGGCTACACCTTC; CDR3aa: CASSRPTGTNYGYTF
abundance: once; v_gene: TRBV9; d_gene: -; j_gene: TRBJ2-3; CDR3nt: TGTGCCAGCAGCGGACGGCTAGATACGCAGTATTTT; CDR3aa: CASSGRLDTQYF
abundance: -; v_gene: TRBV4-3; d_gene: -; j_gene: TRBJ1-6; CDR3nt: TGCGCCAGCAGCATTACCCCCTTTAATTCACCCCTCCACTTT; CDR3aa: CASSITPFNSPLHF
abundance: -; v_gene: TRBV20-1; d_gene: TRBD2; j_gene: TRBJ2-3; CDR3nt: TGCAGTGCTGGGGGGAGGGCGGCAGATACGCAGTATTTT; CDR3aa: CSAGGRAADTQYF
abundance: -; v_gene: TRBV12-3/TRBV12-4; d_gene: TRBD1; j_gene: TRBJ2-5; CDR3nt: TGTGCCAGCAGTTTGGAGACAGGGCGGGAGACCCAGTACTTC; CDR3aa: CASSLETGRETQYF